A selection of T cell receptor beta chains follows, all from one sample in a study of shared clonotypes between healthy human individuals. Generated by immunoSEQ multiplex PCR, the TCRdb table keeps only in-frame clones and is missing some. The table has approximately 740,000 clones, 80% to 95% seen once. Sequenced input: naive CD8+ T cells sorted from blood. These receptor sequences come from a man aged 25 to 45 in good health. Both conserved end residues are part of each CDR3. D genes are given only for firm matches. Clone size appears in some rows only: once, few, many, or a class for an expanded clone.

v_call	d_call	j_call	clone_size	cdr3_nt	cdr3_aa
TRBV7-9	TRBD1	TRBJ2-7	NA	TGTGCCAGCAGCCCGCCACAGGGGTCTCCCTCAAACGAGCAGTACTTC	CASSPPQGSPSNEQYF
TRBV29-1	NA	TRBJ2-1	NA	TGCAGCGTTGGTAGAAACAATGAGCAGTTCTTC	CSVGRNNEQFF
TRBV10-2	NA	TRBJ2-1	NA	TGCGCTGGTGGGAGTCGGAATGAGCAGTTCTTC	CAGGSRNEQFF
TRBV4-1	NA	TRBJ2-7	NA	TGCGCCAGCAGCCAAGTAATTTCCGTCGGGGATGGTTCCTACGAGCAGTACTTC	CASSQVISVGDGSYEQYF
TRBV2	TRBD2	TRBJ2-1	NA	TGTGCCAGCAGTGGAAGTAGCGGGAGGGCCGCTGAGCAGTTCTTC	CASSGSSGRAAEQFF
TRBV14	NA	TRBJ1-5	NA	TGTGCCAGCAGCCCCGGGGCAGATCAGCCCCAGCATTTT	CASSPGADQPQHF
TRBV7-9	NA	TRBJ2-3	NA	TGTGCCAGCGGGGACACAGATACGCAGTATTTT	CASGDTDTQYF
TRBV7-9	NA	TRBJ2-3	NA	TGTGCCAGCACAATGGGGCAGGGCACCACAGATACGCAGTATTTT	CASTMGQGTTDTQYF
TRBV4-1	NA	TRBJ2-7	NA	TGCGCCAGCAGCCAAGACGGGACCAGCTCCTACGAGCAGTACTTC	CASSQDGTSSYEQYF
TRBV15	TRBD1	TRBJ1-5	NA	TGTGCCACCAGCACGGACAGGGGAAGCAATCAGCCCCAGCATTTT	CATSTDRGSNQPQHF
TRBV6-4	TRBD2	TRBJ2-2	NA	TGTGCCAGCAGCGGGACTACAAACACCGGGGAGCTGTTTTTT	CASSGTTNTGELFF
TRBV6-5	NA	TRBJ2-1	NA	TGTGCCAGCAGTTACCAACCCGACAGTTCCTACAATGAGCAGTTCTTC	CASSYQPDSSYNEQFF
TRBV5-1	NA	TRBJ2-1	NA	TGCGCCAGCACCGAGGGAGGGGGCAATGAGCAGTTCTTC	CASTEGGGNEQFF
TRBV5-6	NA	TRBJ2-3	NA	TGTGCCAGCAGCTCGACAGATACGCAGTATTTT	CASSSTDTQYF
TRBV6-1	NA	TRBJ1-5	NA	TGTGCCAGCAGTGAATCGTCTTATAGCAATCAGCCCCAGCATTTT	CASSESSYSNQPQHF
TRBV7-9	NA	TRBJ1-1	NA	TGTGCCAGCAGCTCCACGTCCCGCTTGCTCATGAACACTGAAGCTTTCTTT	CASSSTSRLLMNTEAFF
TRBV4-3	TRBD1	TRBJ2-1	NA	TGCGCCAGCAGCCTCGGGACAGGGACAGACAATGAGCAGTTCTTC	CASSLGTGTDNEQFF
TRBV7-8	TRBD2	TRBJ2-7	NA	TGTGCCAGCAGCTTAGGTAGCGGGAGTCACGAGCAGTACTTC	CASSLGSGSHEQYF
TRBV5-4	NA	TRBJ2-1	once	TGTGCCAGCAGGGGGGCCCAATACAATGAGCAGTTCTTC	CASRGAQYNEQFF
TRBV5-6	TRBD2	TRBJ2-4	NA	TGTGCCAGCAGCTTAGCGGGAGAGCTCATTCAGTACTTC	CASSLAGELIQYF
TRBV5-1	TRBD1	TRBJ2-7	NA	TGCGCCAGCAGGGGAGGACAGGGCTACGAGCAGTACTTC	CASRGGQGYEQYF
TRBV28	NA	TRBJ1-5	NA	TGTGCCAGCAGTTTATTTAAGGGTTTGCAGCCCCAGCATTTT	CASSLFKGLQPQHF
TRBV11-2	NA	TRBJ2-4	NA	TGTGCCAGCAGCTTAGTCGACGGTGAAATAGCCAAAAACATTCAGTACTTC	CASSLVDGEIAKNIQYF
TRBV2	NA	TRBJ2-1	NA	TGTGCCAGCAGTGAAGGCCCTAGAGCGGTAAGCTCCTACAATGAGCAGTTCTTC	CASSEGPRAVSSYNEQFF
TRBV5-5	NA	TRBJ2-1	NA	TGTGCCAGCCAGGGGCAGGGGTACAATGAGCAGTTCTTC	CASQGQGYNEQFF
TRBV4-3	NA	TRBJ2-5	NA	TGCGCCAGCAGCCACGACAGGTTCGGGGAAGAGACCCAGTACTTC	CASSHDRFGEETQYF
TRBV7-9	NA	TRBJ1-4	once	TGTGCCAGCAGCTTAGCGCTCTCCGGGCTGGGAGGAGAAAAACTGTTTTTT	CASSLALSGLGGEKLFF
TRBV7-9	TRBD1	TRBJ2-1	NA	TGTGCCAGCAGGTCCGGGACAGGGTACAATGAGCAGTTCTTC	CASRSGTGYNEQFF
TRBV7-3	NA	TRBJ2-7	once	TGTGCCAGCAGCTTCGGCCCGACCTACGAGCAGTACTTC	CASSFGPTYEQYF
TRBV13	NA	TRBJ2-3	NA	TGTGCCAGCAGCCCAAAGACTTGGGATACGCAGTATTTT	CASSPKTWDTQYF
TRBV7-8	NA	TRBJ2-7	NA	TGTGCCAGCAGCTTTAGAGGGGTATTGGGCTTTTGGGAGCAGTACTTC	CASSFRGVLGFWEQYF
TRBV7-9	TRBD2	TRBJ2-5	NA	TGTGCCAGCAGCCCCGAAGCAGGACTAGCGGGAGAGGGAGGAGAGACCCAGTACTTC	CASSPEAGLAGEGGETQYF
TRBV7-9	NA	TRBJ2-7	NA	TGTGCCAGCACAAACTGGGACTTTCCCTACGAGCAGTACTTC	CASTNWDFPYEQYF
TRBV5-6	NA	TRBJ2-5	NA	TGTGCCAGCAGCTTGGCCAGTGTTGAAGAGACCCAGTACTTC	CASSLASVEETQYF
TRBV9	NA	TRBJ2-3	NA	TGTGCCAGCAGCGTAGACGGACCTGGCACAGATACGCAGTATTTT	CASSVDGPGTDTQYF
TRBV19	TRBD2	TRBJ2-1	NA	TGTGCCAGCCAGGTCGGGGTACTAGCGGGGAGAAATGAGCAGTTCTTC	CASQVGVLAGRNEQFF
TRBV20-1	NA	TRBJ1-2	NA	TGCAGTGCTTGGTTCTATGGCTACACCTTC	CSAWFYGYTF
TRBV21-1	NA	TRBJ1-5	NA	TGTGCCAGCAGCAATCCCTGCTGGGTGGCCCAGCATTTT	CASSNPCWVAQHF
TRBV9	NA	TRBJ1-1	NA	TGTGCCAGCAGCGTTTACGATGGCACTGAAGCTTTCTTT	CASSVYDGTEAFF
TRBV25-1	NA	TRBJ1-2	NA	TGTGCCAGCAGTGAGCTCTTAAGGAAACCTTATGGCTACACCTTC	CASSELLRKPYGYTF
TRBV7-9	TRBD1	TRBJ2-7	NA	TGTGCCAGCAGCCCCAGGACAGGGCAGGCCTACGAGCAGTACTTC	CASSPRTGQAYEQYF
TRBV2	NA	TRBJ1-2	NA	TGTGCCAGCAGTGAATCATCGGAGGGGCCAGTCAACTATGGCTACACCTTC	CASSESSEGPVNYGYTF
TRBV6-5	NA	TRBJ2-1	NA	TGTGCCAGCAGTTACGGTGTCGAGTTTGATGAGCAGTTCTTC	CASSYGVEFDEQFF
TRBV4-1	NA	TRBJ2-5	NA	TGCGCCAGCAGCCCCGAGAGGGCCCAAGAGACCCAGTACTTC	CASSPERAQETQYF
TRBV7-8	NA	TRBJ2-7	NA	TGTGCCAGCAGCTTAGCCAGGGACACCACCACCTACGAGCAGTACTTC	CASSLARDTTTYEQYF
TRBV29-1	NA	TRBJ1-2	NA	TGCAGCGTTGAAGATCGCGAACGGGGGAACTATGGCTACACCTTC	CSVEDRERGNYGYTF
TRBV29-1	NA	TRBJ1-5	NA	TGCAGCGTTGTCGCCGCGGGAGGCCAGCCCCAGCATTTT	CSVVAAGGQPQHF